This T cell receptor (beta chain) was obtained from a study of PD-1 blockade in classical Hodgkin lymphoma. Using immunoSEQ multiplex PCR, the repertoire was profiled, and TCRdb retains in-frame clones only, with some absent. This sample carries some 34,000 clones, roughly 76% of them seen once, and the ten largest clones take approximately 4%. Documented time point: cycle 4 day 1 (C4D1), after 6 weeks of nivolumab. Every patient relapsed after autologous stem cell transplantation, and brentuximab vedotin exposure varied. CDR3 size: 14 residues. CDR1 is SGHDT, CDR2 YYEEEE, per germline. The ends were cut back, 1 base at V and 0 bases at J, with 5 bases in the middle.

The sequence was obtained from a human donor with classical Hodgkin lymphoma. The specimen comprised peripheral blood mononuclear cells (PBMCs), sampled before the fourth cycle of nivolumab. The chain links TRBV5-6 to TRBJ2-1; D is unresolved. CDR3 region: CASSLQSSYNEQFF. The CDR3 DNA sequence: TGTGCCAGCAGCTTGCAGAGCTCCTACAATGAGCAGTTCTTC. The variable domain in full, with the rest retrieved from reference TRBV5-6 and TRBJ2-1, is DAGVTQSPTHLIKTRGQQVTLRCSPKSGHDTVSWYQQALGQGPQFIFQYYEEEERQRGNFPDRFSGHQFPNYSSELNVNALLLGDSALYLCASSLQSSYNEQFFGPGTRLTVL.